This TCR beta chain was sequenced for a study of OX40 agonist ivuxolimab in advanced cancers. Clones were sequenced by immunoSEQ multiplex PCR, and TCRdb holds only the in-frame ones, with some missing. The sample holds some 70,000 clones, under 90% seen once. The CDR3 totals 14 residues. The V end was cut by 4 bases, the J end by 2 bases, with 12 bases between. From germline, CDR1 is SGHKS and CDR2 YYEKEE (reference sequence). Of note for this clone: Its cognate antigen is unknown.

General observations from the study: Expanded clones tended on average to be more numerous among CD8+ T cells than CD4+.

At cycle 4 day 1, cycle 7 day 1, and baseline, blood was sampled. The starting material was CD4+ or CD8+ T cells sorted from blood, obtained in a trial of the OX40 agonist ivuxolimab. The rearrangement uses TRBV5-5 and TRBJ2-5; possible D gene TRBD1, 5 bases. The origin of this receptor is an adult with an advanced solid tumor such as melanoma, head and neck, liver or kidney cancer. CDR3 DNA: TGTGCCAGCAGCACTCGACAGAGACAAGAGACCCAGTACTTC. As protein: CASSTRQRQETQYF.